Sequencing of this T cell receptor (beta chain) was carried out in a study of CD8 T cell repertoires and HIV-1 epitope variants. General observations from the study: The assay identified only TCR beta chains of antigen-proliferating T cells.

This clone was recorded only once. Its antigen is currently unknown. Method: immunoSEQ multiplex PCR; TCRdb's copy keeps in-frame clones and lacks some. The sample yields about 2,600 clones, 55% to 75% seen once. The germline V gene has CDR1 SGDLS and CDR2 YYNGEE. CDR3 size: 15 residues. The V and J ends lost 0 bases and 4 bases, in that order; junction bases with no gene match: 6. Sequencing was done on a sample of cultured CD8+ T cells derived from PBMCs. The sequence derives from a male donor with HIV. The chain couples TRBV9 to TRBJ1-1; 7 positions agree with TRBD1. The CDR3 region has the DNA TGTGCCAGCAGCGTAGGGGTGGACAGGCCCACTGAAGCTTTCTTT. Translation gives CASSVGVDRPTEAFF.